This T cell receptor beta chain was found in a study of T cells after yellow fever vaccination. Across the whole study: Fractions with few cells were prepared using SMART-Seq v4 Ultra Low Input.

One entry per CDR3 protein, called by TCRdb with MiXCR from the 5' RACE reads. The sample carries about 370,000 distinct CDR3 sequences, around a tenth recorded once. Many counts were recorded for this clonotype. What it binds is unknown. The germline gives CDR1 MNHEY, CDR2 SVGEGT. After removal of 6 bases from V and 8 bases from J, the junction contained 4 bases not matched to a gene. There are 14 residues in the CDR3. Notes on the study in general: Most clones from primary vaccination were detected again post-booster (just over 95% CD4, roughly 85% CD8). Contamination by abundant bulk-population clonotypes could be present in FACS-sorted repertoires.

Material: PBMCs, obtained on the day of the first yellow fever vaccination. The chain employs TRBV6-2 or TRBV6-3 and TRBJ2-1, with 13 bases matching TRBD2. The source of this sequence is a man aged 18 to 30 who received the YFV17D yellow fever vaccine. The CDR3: CASSGTSGEYEQFF. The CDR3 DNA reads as TGTGCCAGCAGCGGGACTAGCGGGGAATATGAGCAGTTCTTC.